This paragraph reports one T cell receptor (beta chain). The antigen it binds to is not known. Base qualities are not provided; no much larger clone lies one nucleotide away. CDR1 is given as MNHEY and CDR2 as SVGAGI, both from the germline V gene. V has 6 bases trimmed and J has 15 bases trimmed; junction bases matching no gene number 8. Including the terminal cysteine and phenylalanine, the CDR3 comprises 11 residues. The only DNA kept is the CDR3, 33 bases in frame from the first base. These data are taken from a study of shared clonotypes between healthy human individuals (dated by TCRdb to 2019 to 2021). Concerning the study at large: The cohort included three men and two women between 18 and 49 years of age. Between about 0.9 and 10 billion PBMCs per donor were obtained by leukapheresis. To increase sequencing depth and limit assay-specific biases, different laboratories used diverse techniques to prepare libraries and sequence TCR repertoires. To estimate repertoire size and how much clonotypes are shared between individuals, the study performed deep sequencing of blood TCR repertoires from 4 to 6 healthy adults. For each donor, CD4 naive and CD4 memory were each run on three plates, CD8 naive on two plates, and CD8 memory on one plate.

Study-wide findings and limitations: Naive subsets generally had larger estimated clonotype richness than memory subsets did. Clonotypes shared by all four sorted-subset donors showed higher generation probabilities than non-shared clonotypes. Incomplete sequencing was indicated by rarefaction of sorted-subset datasets, despite the large sequencing depth. The genetic and exposure-history diversity represented was limited by the small number of donors. Based on pairwise subsampling, the degree of clonotype sharing among donors was expected to be affected by sequencing depth. Sampling was limited to blood, and TCR repertoires in tissue likely differ from TCR repertoires in blood. When a handful of donors were compared, the shared fraction of clonotypes was about 5.2% for naive CD4, around 3.5% for naive CD8, 2% to 2.5% for memory CD4, and approximately 0.4% for memory CD8.

The donors were healthy, HIV-negative adults who had no recently reported acute infections or vaccinations. Only Caucasian adults living in Nashville, Tennessee, USA were represented among the donors. Magnetic negative selection was used to enrich CD4+ T cells, after which naive cells were positively selected on CD45RA and the negative fraction became the memory subset. Blood was collected by leukapheresis, and PBMCs were isolated by Ficoll-Histopaque density gradient centrifugation and then cryopreserved in liquid nitrogen vapor phase. Analytical flow cytometry was used to check the purity and quantity of every magnetically sorted T cell population. Genomic DNA was isolated from each sorted fraction and quantified by UV absorbance on a Nanodrop 2000c. Using the deep immunoSEQ assay, TCR CDR3 regions were amplified from genomic DNA by multiplex PCR. For each cell subset, the extracted genomic DNA was distributed evenly across all wells of several immunoSEQ 96-well plates, and each plate served as one replicate. For sorted subsets, each replicate PCR was loaded with roughly 190 ng genomic DNA, equivalent to 30,000 or so T cell genomes. The purified libraries were quantified using a Qubit 3.0 fluorometer, sized with a Bioanalyzer 2100, and then quantified again using the KAPA Library Quantification kit. Every immunoSEQ 96-well plate was sequenced on a separate single-read 150-cycle Illumina NextSeq 550 flow cell. Under the source paper's analysis protocol: Because the immunoSEQ output held only junctional sequences and lacked quality scores, the filtering could not match the filtering applied to full-length reads. To assign V/J genes and CDR3, sequences were annotated using PyIR, a Python wrapper for IgBLAST v1.9, with IMGT germline references. Reads were removed for weak V/J assignments (E-value above 1e-6), missing CDR3, stop codons, out-of-frame junctions, or ambiguous translated residues. A V3J clonotype was defined by an identical inferred V gene, J gene, and CDR3 amino acid sequence. To compute the percentage overlap between repertoires, the number of shared unique clonotypes was divided by the size of the smaller repertoire. RTK rarefaction, the Chao1 estimator, and Recon v2.1 estimates of unobserved clonotypes were used to assess repertoire richness. Generation probabilities for all TCRbeta clonotypes obtained by the gDNA method from several donors were computed using OLGA. In TCRdb, the immuneACCESS table is reduced to in-frame sequences with V and J assigned. These tables do not hold every clone; where another copy was compared, an unresolved V gene accounts for under half, and the others remain unexplained. V, J and clone size are taken as reported in that table, and D and trimming were inferred from the DNA itself. In all, the sample holds under 1,100,000 clones, and 65% to 75% of those were seen once. Approximately 1.5% of the sample is taken by the ten largest.

The specimen sequenced was memory CD4+ T cells sorted from blood. What the cell subset or site label conveys for this sample: CD45RA-negative fraction. The V gene is TRBV6-5 and the J gene is TRBJ2-1, and TRBD2 aligns with 7 junction nucleotides. This sequence was found in a man younger than 35 in good health. CDR3 region: CASRGASGPFF. The DNA sequence is as follows: TGTGCCAGCAGGGGTGCTAGCGGCCCGTTCTTC.